This T cell receptor (beta chain) was documented in a study of shared clonotypes between healthy human individuals. Study-level information: Each donor contributed plates that comprised three CD4 naive, three CD4 memory, two CD8 naive and one CD8 memory.

Study-wide results and caveats: About 5% of naive CD4 clonotypes were shared across a few donors.

Study processing details: As immunoSEQ supplied junction-only sequences (without quality scores), filtering differed. Libraries were prepared by immunoSEQ multiplex PCR; TCRdb keeps only in-frame clonotypes and omits some of them. The V and J calls and clone size are taken from that table; D and trimming were inferred from the DNA. The data contain some 1 million clones, approximately 72% of them singletons. Trimming took 5 bases from V and 4 from J; bases not matched to a gene: 7. This CDR3 has 14 residues. Germline CDR1 and CDR2: MNHNS and SASEGT. Only one count was recorded for this clone. Its antigen is as yet unknown.

This clonotype was sampled from a man younger than 35 in good health. V and J are TRBV6-1 and TRBJ1-2; 7 positions agree with TRBD1. Sequencing input: memory CD4+ T cells sorted from blood. The subset is: CD45RA-negative fraction. The chain's CDR3 is CASSRTGASYGYTF. The CDR3 bases are TGTGCCAGCAGTAGAACAGGGGCCTCCTATGGCTACACCTTC.